The rows below give T cell receptor beta chains drawn from one sample of a study of blood T cell repertoires in COVID-19. TCRdb's copy holds only in-frame clones and misses some; the assay was immunoSEQ multiplex PCR. The sample includes about 240,000 clones, 80% to 85% of them seen just once. The sequenced sample was peripheral blood. These receptors were obtained from a woman aged 18 to 35 with acute or convalescent COVID-19. Each CDR3 is given without its conserved first and last residue. D genes are given only for firm matches. Clone size is stated in some rows and not others, as once, few, many or a class when expanded.

d_call	clone_size	v_call	j_call	cdr3_aa
NA	few	TRBV4-3	TRBJ1-1	ASSQDKGRAYTEAF
TRBD2	NA	TRBV18	TRBJ2-7	ASSPGGDEQY
TRBD2	NA	TRBV28	TRBJ2-7	ASSSQQGGRTSGRFYEQY
NA	NA	TRBV3-1/TRBV3-2	TRBJ2-1	ASSQGGSGVYNEQF
TRBD2	NA	TRBV7-2	TRBJ2-7	ASSLAALAGGSSYEQY
TRBD2	NA	TRBV19	TRBJ2-1	ASRTGLAGGSFNGEQF
TRBD2	NA	TRBV6-5	TRBJ2-7	ATQRGLAPHEQY
NA	NA	TRBV10-2	TRBJ1-1	ASSESVFEAF
NA	NA	TRBV7-9	TRBJ1-6	ASSSPRVGSPLH
TRBD1	once	TRBV7-2	TRBJ2-7	ASSLAGTDYEQY
NA	NA	TRBV14	TRBJ2-7	ASSQGGAGEQY
NA	NA	TRBV11-2	TRBJ2-1	ASSWLTVNNEQF
TRBD2	NA	TRBV2	TRBJ2-3	ASMGGLASIDTQY
TRBD2	NA	TRBV7-8	TRBJ2-2	ASSLGTSVGELF
TRBD1	NA	TRBV9	TRBJ2-3	ASSLGTGGRTDTQY
NA	NA	TRBV18	TRBJ1-3	ASSPLPVVGNTIY
TRBD2	NA	TRBV25-1	TRBJ2-5	ASSEGLADQETQY
NA	NA	TRBV15	TRBJ2-3	ATRGDFHTDTQY
NA	NA	TRBV5-1	TRBJ2-4	ASSLGVRENIQY
TRBD2	NA	TRBV25-1	TRBJ2-3	ASSETSGSADTQY
TRBD2	once	TRBV6-2/TRBV6-3	TRBJ2-2	ASSYSRLAVETGELF
NA	NA	TRBV21-1	TRBJ2-1	AIPLAAKQNSYNEQF
NA	NA	TRBV5-1	TRBJ2-2	ASSLSQGGTGELF
NA	NA	TRBV5-5	TRBJ1-2	ASSLVGDTYGYT
TRBD1	NA	TRBV10-3	TRBJ1-1	ALHSRTGGFWWAF
TRBD1	NA	TRBV28	TRBJ1-5	ASSLPGQGIQPQH
TRBD1	NA	TRBV5-4	TRBJ1-2	ASSLAGGSLNYGYT
TRBD2	NA	TRBV7-9	TRBJ2-1	ASSSREGPYNEQF
NA	NA	TRBV7-9	TRBJ1-3	ASATGVTGNTIY
NA	NA	TRBV11-2	TRBJ1-5	ASSFSSYSNQPQH
NA	NA	TRBV4-2	TRBJ1-4	ASSQDGGATNEKLF
NA	NA	TRBV28	TRBJ1-2	ASSPSWGRGGYT
TRBD2	NA	TRBV13	TRBJ2-1	ASSPGLAGGNEQF
NA	NA	TRBV6-5	TRBJ1-4	ASSYGAGANEKLF
NA	NA	TRBV5-1	TRBJ2-6	ASRNTIRAVANVLT
NA	NA	TRBV7-2	TRBJ1-1	ASSSYAGGNTEAF
TRBD2	NA	TRBV2	TRBJ2-1	ASSAVGGLTLNEQF
TRBD1	NA	TRBV19	TRBJ1-1	ASSLTGGETEAF
NA	NA	TRBV28	TRBJ1-2	ASRRSGFYGYT
NA	NA	TRBV15	TRBJ2-1	ATSRLPATYNEQF
NA	NA	TRBV27	TRBJ1-1	ASSSHNRNEAF
TRBD1	NA	TRBV5-1	TRBJ2-5	ASSLVGQGKSETQY
TRBD2	NA	TRBV13	TRBJ2-7	ASSNGLAGGVWEQY
NA	once	TRBV28	TRBJ1-1	ASSGDILRYAF
NA	NA	TRBV19	TRBJ1-2	ASSNDRSYGYT